Presented here are 7 T cell receptor beta chains from one specimen sequenced in a study of siplizumab effects on memory and regulatory T cells. Assay used: immunoSEQ multiplex PCR; TCRdb lists only in-frame clones, some missing. Here the sample spans around 72,000 clones, around 90% being singletons. The sample taken for sequencing was CD8+ T cells sorted from blood. Receptors originate from a human donor in good health.

The V gene is TRBV19, the J gene TRBJ1-2; the D is unclear. The V gene lost 3 bases and the J gene lost 6 bases, with 5 bases spanning the gap. CDR3 length: 11 amino acids. Germline V gives CDR1 LNHDA, CDR2 SQIVND (reference sequence). The CDR3 coding sequence is TGTGCCAGTAGTATCTTCGATGGCTACACCTTC. Protein sequence: CASSIFDGYTF.

J is TRBJ2-7 and V is TRBV11-2; 8 bases align to TRBD1. Germline assignment: CDR1 SGHAT and CDR2 FQNNGV. This CDR3 contains 14 residues. V lost 3 bases, J lost 7 bases, and 8 bases stayed unmatched. The CDR3 spells CASSFGQGGGEQYF. The CDR3 nucleotides are TGTGCCAGCAGCTTCGGACAGGGAGGAGGGGAGCAGTACTTC. Combining the CDR3 with reference TRBV11-2 and TRBJ2-7 gives the whole variable domain EAGVAQSPRYKIIEKRQSVAFWCNPISGHATLYWYQQILGQGPKLLIQFQNNGVVDDSQLPKDRFSAERLKGVDSTLKIQPAKLEDSAVYLCASSFGQGGGEQYFGPGTRLTVT.

The chain employs TRBV7-9 and TRBJ2-7; D ambiguous. Trimming pared 4 bases from V and 0 bases from J, leaving 10 bases between. This CDR3 is built from 14 residues. Germline V gene data show CDR1 as SEHNR and CDR2 as FQNEAQ (reference sequence). CDR3 in amino acids: CASSYPGSSYEQYF. In DNA form, the CDR3 reads TGTGCCAGCAGCTATCCAGGAAGCTCCTACGAGCAGTACTTC. Using reference TRBV7-9 and TRBJ2-7 for the parts outside the CDR3, the full variable domain is DTGVSQNPRHKITKRGQNVTFRCDPISEHNRLYWYRQTLGQGPEFLTYFQNEAQLEKSRLLSDRFSAERPKGSFSTLEIQRTEQGDSAMYLCASSYPGSSYEQYFGPGTRLTVT.

The chain joins TRBV9 to TRBJ2-1; D is possibly TRBD1 (5 bases). The CDR3 contains 14 residues. V was clipped by 0 bases and J by 7 bases, with 11 bases between them. CDR1 SGDLS and CDR2 YYNGEE come from the germline V gene. Here the CDR3 reads CASSVGQGGNEQFF. CDR3 in DNA: TGTGCCAGCAGCGTAGGGCAGGGTGGGAATGAGCAGTTCTTC. Drawing the rest from reference TRBV9 and TRBJ2-1, the complete variable domain is DSGVTQTPKHLITATGQRVTLRCSPRSGDLSVYWYQQSLDQGLQFLIQYYNGEERAKGNILERFSAQQFPDLHSELNLSSLELGDSALYFCASSVGQGGNEQFFGPGTRLTVL.

In this sample, this clone turned up once. V usage is TRBV30 and J usage is TRBJ2-1; weak D call: TRBD1 (5 bases). The germline CDR1 and CDR2 sequences are GTSNPN and SVGIG (reference sequence). This CDR3 has 13 amino acids. Deletions cut 1 base from V and 6 bases from J, with 10 bases between. The CDR3 protein is CAWSDWGGNEQFF. Written as DNA, the CDR3 is TGTGCCTGGAGTGATTGGGGCGGCAATGAGCAGTTCTTC.

The chain joins TRBV7-8 to TRBJ2-7, with 10 bases that match TRBD2. V trimming: 4 bases; J trimming: 3 bases; junction bases outside the gene matches: 6. Germline-derived CDR1 and CDR2 are SGHVS and FQNEAQ. The CDR3 runs to 15 residues. The CDR3 DNA is TGTGCCAGCAGCTCATCAGCGGGAGGGCTCTACGAGCAGTACTTC. Encoded protein: CASSSSAGGLYEQYF.

J is TRBJ2-6 and V is TRBV19; D is unresolved. V lost 2 bases to trimming and J lost 3 bases, with 5 bases between them. Germline CDR1 reads LNHDA; CDR2 reads SQIVND (reference sequence). The CDR3 runs 14 residues. The CDR3 reads CASSIWIGANVLTF. The CDR3 nucleotides read TGTGCCAGTAGTATATGGATTGGGGCCAACGTCCTGACTTTC.